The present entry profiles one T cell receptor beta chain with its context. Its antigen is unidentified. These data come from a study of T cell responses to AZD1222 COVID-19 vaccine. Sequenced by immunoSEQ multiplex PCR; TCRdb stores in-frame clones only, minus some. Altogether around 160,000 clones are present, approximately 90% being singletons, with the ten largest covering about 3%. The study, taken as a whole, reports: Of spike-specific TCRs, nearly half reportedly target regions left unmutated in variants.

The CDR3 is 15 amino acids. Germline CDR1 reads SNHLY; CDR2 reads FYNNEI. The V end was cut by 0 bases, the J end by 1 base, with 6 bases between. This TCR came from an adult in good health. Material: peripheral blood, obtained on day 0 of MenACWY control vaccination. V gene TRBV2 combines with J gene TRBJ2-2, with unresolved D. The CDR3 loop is CASSEARLNTGELFF. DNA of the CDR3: TGTGCCAGCAGTGAAGCCCGATTGAACACCGGGGAGCTGTTTTTT.